Listed below are T cell receptor beta chains from one sample, sequenced in a study of blood T cells in healthy people across ages. TCRdb reprocessed the 5' RACE reads with MiXCR, giving one entry per CDR3 protein. The table has about 730,000 distinct CDR3 sequences, 43% seen once. Sequences were obtained from blood. The receptors were sampled from a woman aged 55-69 years in good health. CDR3s leave out the opening cysteine and the closing phenylalanine or tryptophan.

v_call	cdr3_aa
TRBV6-4	ASSLSGFNEQF
TRBV19	ASSIGLANEQF
TRBV7-3	ASSLSGTGGEKLF
TRBV30	AWRPGSTEQF
TRBV4-2	AGSQGSSGHTDTQY
TRBV7-2	ASSTKETQY
TRBV3-1	ASSQVRAGSQTQY
TRBV29-1	SVSAGTGELF
TRBV7-9	ASSLDAGGHSDEQY
TRBV20-1	SASGGIADTQY
TRBV6-1	ASKGLAGVGEQY
TRBV15	ATSRQGGGYEQY
TRBV12-5	ASGLPGSGQETQY
TRBV28	ASSHLGGEQPQH
TRBV3-1	ASSHPRARETQY
TRBV20-1	SARYQGGPTEAF
TRBV14	ASSQDVEQY
TRBV7-2	ASRKSTDTQY
TRBV7-9	ASSPRFEGSDTQY
TRBV7-2	ASSLAGGYTETQY
TRBV12-3/TRBV12-4	ASSSSRLAGTYNEKF
TRBV11-1	ASSNRVAGANVLT
TRBV5-5	ASSRRGQGNIQY
TRBV3-1	ASSYQGGDTQY
TRBV4-2	ASSQESRQGLF
TRBV5-4	ASSNSKTSTDTQY
TRBV29-1	SSKGGDRAGNTEAF
TRBV20-1	SARDQQSYGYT
TRBV6-2/TRBV6-3	ASSYSAGAGTDTQY
TRBV5-5	ASSSTGQVYEQY
TRBV20-1	SARFRGLAGGEQY
TRBV6-6	VSSYAFYEQY
TRBV5-8	ASSLYTAGEGLNEQY
TRBV7-7	ASSPPGASYNEQF
TRBV11-2	ASSPVQQTQY
TRBV4-2	ASSQAGNQPQH
TRBV6-2/TRBV6-3	ATSEGGETQY
TRBV2	ASSLQGTANEKLF
TRBV6-2/TRBV6-3	ASLGVFRDTGELF
TRBV9	ASSTDRGANHGYT
TRBV7-8	ASSLGVGVKPDTQY
TRBV4-2	ASRGLGLNTEAF
TRBV9	ASSPTGLAGNEQY
TRBV5-1	ASSFLGQGENEQY
TRBV21-1	ASSELWELDSSYNEQF